Presented here are 19 T cell receptor beta chains from one specimen sequenced in a study of cytomegalovirus exposure and HLA in healthy donors. PCR primers comprised 60 Vbeta and 13 Jbeta primers. The data were produced by immunoSEQ multiplex PCR, yet TCRdb's version contains in-frame clones alone and is incomplete. This repertoire shows 120,000 to 150,000 clones, 64% found once; its top ten account for around 3%. Material for sequencing was PBMCs. The receptors here all came from a woman younger than 45 in good health and CMV-seropositive.

The chain joins TRBV19 to TRBJ1-5; maybe TRBD1 (5 bases). V lost 5 bases and J 7 bases, leaving 18 bases between the germline ends. Germline V gene lookup returns CDR1 LNHDA and CDR2 SQIVND (reference sequence). There are 15 residues in the CDR3. The CDR3 loop reads CASSSSWAGEQPQHF. In DNA form, the CDR3 reads TGTGCCAGTAGTTCCTCGTGGGCGGGGGAACAGCCCCAGCATTTT.

The CDR3 DNA reads TGTGCCAGCAGCGGCCCGACTAGCGGCACAAATTGGGGGGAGCTGTTTTTT. It is translated as CASSGPTSGTNWGELFF. V gene TRBV9 combines with J gene TRBJ2-2; 9 bases line up with TRBD2. This CDR3 has 17 residues. Germline V gene data show CDR1 as SGDLS and CDR2 as YYNGEE. V lost 3 bases, J lost 8 bases, and 14 bases stayed unmatched.

V is TRBV9 and J is TRBJ2-3; D uncertain. This CDR3 comprises 17 residues. In germline, CDR1 is SGDLS, CDR2 YYNGEE. Trimming pared 3 bases from V and 1 base from J, leaving 18 bases between. CDR3 nucleotide sequence: TGTGCCAGCAGCGCGATCATGTTCGGAGCCGGCACAGATACGCAGTATTTT. Its protein product is CASSAIMFGAGTDTQYF.

The genes are TRBV7-9 and TRBJ2-5; 7 nucleotides align to TRBD2. Looked up from germline, CDR1 is SEHNR and CDR2 is FQNEAQ (reference sequence). The V gene end was trimmed by 3 bases and the J gene end by 3 bases; junction bases not matched to a gene: 7. The CDR3 covers 15 residues. This CDR3 is CASSFRLADEETQYF. CDR3 in DNA: TGTGCCAGCAGCTTTCGGCTAGCGGACGAAGAGACCCAGTACTTC.

The chain is built from TRBV2 and TRBJ2-7; no reliable D call. The CDR3 runs 14 residues. Germline lookup yields CDR1 SNHLY and CDR2 FYNNEI. Trimming took 4 bases from V and 1 from J, leaving 11 bases between them. CDR3 in DNA: TGTGCCAGCAGTGGGAGTCTCGCTTCCTACGAGCAGTACTTC. Its protein is CASSGSLASYEQYF.

V and J are TRBV6-5 and TRBJ2-7; 11 bases align to TRBD1. The J segment lost 3 bases and the V segment lost 4 bases, leaving 2 bases of the junction unmatched. This CDR3 has 14 residues. Germline CDR1 reads MNHEY; CDR2 reads SVGAGI. CDR3 residues: CASSSGTGGYEQYF. In DNA, the CDR3 is TGTGCCAGCAGTTCGGGGACAGGGGGCTACGAGCAGTACTTC.

The rearrangement uses TRBV18 and TRBJ2-1; TRBD2 matches at 8 bases. V was clipped by 2 bases and J by 0 bases; unmatched bases: 3. In germline, CDR1 is KGHSH, CDR2 LQKENI. This CDR3 comprises 16 residues. This CDR3 reads CASSPTSGVSYNEQFF. The DNA of the CDR3 is TGTGCCAGCTCACCAACTAGCGGCGTCTCCTACAATGAGCAGTTCTTC.

This clone was recorded only once. The chain links TRBV15 to TRBJ2-5; D remains unclear. Germline-derived CDR1 and CDR2 are LNHNV and YYDKDF (reference sequence). Trimming cost V 0 bases and J 0 bases, with 2 bases left between them. The CDR3 spans 13 residues. CDR3: CATSRDNQETQYF. The CDR3 nucleotides are TGTGCCACCAGCAGAGACAACCAAGAGACCCAGTACTTC.

The chain employs TRBV7-9 and TRBJ1-2, with D possibly matching TRBD1 (5 bases). The V and J ends lost 1 base and 6 bases respectively, with 12 bases between them. Germline V gives CDR1 SEHNR, CDR2 FQNEAQ (reference sequence). CDR3 length equals 14 residues. The CDR3 protein is CASSLEAGRNGYTF. The CDR3 DNA reads TGTGCCAGCAGCTTAGAGGCAGGGAGGAATGGCTACACCTTC.

The sample holds a few counts of this clone. CDR3 in amino acids: CASTPAGVNTEAFF. For the CDR3, the DNA is TGTGCCAGCACACCCGCGGGGGTGAACACTGAAGCTTTCTTT. This chain connects TRBV10-3 to TRBJ1-1; D might be TRBD1 (5 bases). The CDR3 spans 14 residues. Trimming removed 10 bases from V and 0 bases from J, with 15 bases in between. Germline-derived CDR1 and CDR2 are ENHRY and SYGVKD.

The chain joins TRBV9 to TRBJ2-3; 8 bases line up with TRBD2. This CDR3 is built from 15 residues. V shed 2 bases, J shed 7 bases, and the junction held 9 bases outside the gene matches. The germline CDR1 and CDR2 sequences are SGDLS and YYNGEE. The CDR3 DNA is TGTGCCAGCAGCGTGAGGGCGGGAGGAGATAATACGCAGTATTTT. It encodes CASSVRAGGDNTQYF.

The chain employs TRBV4-2 and TRBJ2-7; 7 bases agree with TRBD1. CDR3 size: 17 residues. Germline-derived CDR1 and CDR2 are LGHNA and YNFKEQ. The J segment lost 7 bases and the V segment lost 6 bases, leaving 21 bases of the junction unmatched. The CDR3 loop reads CASSPLTAGTDTEEQYF. DNA for the CDR3: TGTGCCAGCAGTCCACTTACTGCCGGGACAGACACGGAGGAGCAGTACTTC.

This rearrangement joins TRBV10-3 to TRBJ2-2; 7 positions agree with TRBD2. The CDR3 is 16 residues long. The V and J ends lost 1 base and 5 bases, in that order; junction bases with no gene match: 7. Germline V gene lookup returns CDR1 ENHRY and CDR2 SYGVKD. The CDR3 loop reads CAISEYGGGRTGELFF. CDR3 nucleotides: TGTGCCATCAGTGAGTATGGCGGGGGTCGGACCGGGGAGCTGTTTTTT.

The J gene is TRBJ1-2, the V gene TRBV7-9; TRBD1 might be the D (5 bases). Germline V lookup: CDR1 SEHNR, CDR2 FQNEAQ (reference sequence). The V end was cut by 5 bases, the J end by 5 bases, with 18 bases between. The CDR3 covers 15 residues. Written as DNA, the CDR3 is TGTGCCAGCAGCCCGGGCCCGCTCAAGGGGTATGGCTACACCTTC. It translates to CASSPGPLKGYGYTF.

This clone was observed a few times. The genes are TRBV5-1 and TRBJ1-2; 8 bases align to TRBD1. Trimming cost V 3 bases and J 8 bases; bases outside gene matches: 9. Germline V gives CDR1 SGHRS, CDR2 YFSETQ. The CDR3 consists of 14 residues. The CDR3, as DNA: TGCGCCAGCAGCTCGGGACAGGTAGTAGGGGGCTACACCTTC. Translating it yields CASSSGQVVGGYTF.

This sequence joins TRBV25-1 and TRBJ1-2; weak D call: TRBD1 (5 bases). The CDR3 runs 14 residues. Germline CDR1 is MGHDK and CDR2 is SYGVNS. V lost 1 base to trimming and J lost 3 bases, with 9 bases between them. The CDR3 DNA is TGTGCCAGCAGTGAATCCGACAGCTACTATGGCTACACCTTC. Its translation is CASSESDSYYGYTF.

This chain links TRBV2 with TRBJ1-1; 11 bases line up with TRBD1. The junction had 9 bases not matched to a gene; V was cut back by 6 bases and J by 6 bases. This CDR3 has 15 residues. The germline V gene encodes CDR1 SNHLY and CDR2 FYNNEI. CDR3 in amino acids: CASSAQGQGESEAFF. As DNA, the CDR3 is TGTGCCAGCAGCGCCCAGGGACAGGGGGAATCTGAAGCTTTCTTT.

The chain recombines TRBV4-1 with TRBJ2-5; D is unresolved. The J call may be incorrect, as the DNA end agrees better with TRBJ2-7. Germline assignment: CDR1 MGHRA and CDR2 YSYEKL. The CDR3 is made up of 16 amino acids. CDR3 DNA sequence: TGCGCCAGCAGCCCCCTTCCGGCAGGTCGAATCTACGAGCAGTACTTC. Translation gives CASSPLPAGRIYEQYF.

The genes are TRBV5-6 and TRBJ1-2; D may be TRBD1 (5 bases). V was pared by 1 base and J by 5 bases, with 15 bases between. Germline CDR1 is SGHDT and CDR2 is YYEEEE. CDR3 size: 15 residues. CDR3 sequence reads: CASSLLAREGYGYTF. The CDR3 DNA sequence: TGTGCCAGCAGCTTGCTCGCCAGGGAGGGGTATGGCTACACCTTC.